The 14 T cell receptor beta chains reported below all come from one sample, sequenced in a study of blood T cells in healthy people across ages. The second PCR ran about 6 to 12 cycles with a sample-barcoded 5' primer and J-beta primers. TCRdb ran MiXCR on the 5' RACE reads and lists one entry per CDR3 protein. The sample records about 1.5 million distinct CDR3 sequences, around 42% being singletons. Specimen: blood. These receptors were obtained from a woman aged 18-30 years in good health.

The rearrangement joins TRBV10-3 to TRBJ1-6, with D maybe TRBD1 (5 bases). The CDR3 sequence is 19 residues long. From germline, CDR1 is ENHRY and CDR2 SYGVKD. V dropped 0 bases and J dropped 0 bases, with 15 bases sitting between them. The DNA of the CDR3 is TGTGCCATCAGTGAGTCCTCTCCGGGACGGAGCTCCTATAATTCACCCCTCCACTTT. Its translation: CAISESSPGRSSYNSPLHF.

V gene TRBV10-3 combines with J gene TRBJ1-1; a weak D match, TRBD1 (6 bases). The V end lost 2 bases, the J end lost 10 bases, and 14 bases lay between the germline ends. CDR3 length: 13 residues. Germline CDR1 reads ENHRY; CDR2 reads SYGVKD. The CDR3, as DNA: TGTGCCATCAGTGAGGGGGGCCGGGACGTAGCTTTCTTT. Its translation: CAISEGGRDVAFF.

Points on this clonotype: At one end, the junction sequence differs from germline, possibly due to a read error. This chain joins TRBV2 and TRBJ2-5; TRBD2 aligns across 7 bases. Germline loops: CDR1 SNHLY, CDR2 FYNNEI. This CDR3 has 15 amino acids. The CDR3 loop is CASTLQAGAQETQYF. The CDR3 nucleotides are TGTGCCAGCACCCTGCAGGCGGGAGCTCAAGAGACCCAGTATTTC.

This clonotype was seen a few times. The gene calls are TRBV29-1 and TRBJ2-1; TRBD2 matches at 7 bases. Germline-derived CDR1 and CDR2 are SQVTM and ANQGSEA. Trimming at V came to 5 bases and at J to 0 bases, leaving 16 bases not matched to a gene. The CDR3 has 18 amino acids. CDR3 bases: TGCAGCGTTTCACCGGCTAGCAGGGAGGGGAGCTCCTACAATGAGCAGTTCTTC. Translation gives CSVSPASREGSSYNEQFF.

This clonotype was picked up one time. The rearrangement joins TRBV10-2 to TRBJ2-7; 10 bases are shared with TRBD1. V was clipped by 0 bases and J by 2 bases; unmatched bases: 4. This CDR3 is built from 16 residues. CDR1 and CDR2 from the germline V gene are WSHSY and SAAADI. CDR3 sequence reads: CASSESVGTGAYEQYF. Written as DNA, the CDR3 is TGCGCCAGCAGTGAGTCGGTCGGGACAGGGGCCTACGAGCAGTACTTC.

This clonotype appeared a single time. CDR3 loop: CASSLAPGWDWPQHF. The CDR3 DNA reads as TGTGCCAGCAGCTTAGCCCCGGGTTGGGATTGGCCCCAGCATTTT. This chain uses TRBV7-8 with TRBJ1-5; no reliable D call. Germline V gene data show CDR1 as SGHVS and CDR2 as FQNEAQ. CDR3 size: 15 residues. With 0 bases removed from V and 9 bases from J, the gap between germline ends came to 15 bases.

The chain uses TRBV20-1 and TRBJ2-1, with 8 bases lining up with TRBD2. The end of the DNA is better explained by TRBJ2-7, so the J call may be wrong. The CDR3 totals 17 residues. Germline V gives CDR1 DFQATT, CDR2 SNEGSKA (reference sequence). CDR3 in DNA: TGCAGTGCTAGAGATGCGGGGGGACTTAGAATCTACAATGAGCAGTACTTC. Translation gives CSARDAGGLRIYNEQYF.

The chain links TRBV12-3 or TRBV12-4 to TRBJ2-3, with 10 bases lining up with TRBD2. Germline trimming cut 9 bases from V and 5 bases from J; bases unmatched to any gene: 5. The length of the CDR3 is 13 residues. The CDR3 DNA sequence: TGTGCCAGTCTAGCGGGGGATGTAGATACGCAGTATTTT. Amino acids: CASLAGDVDTQYF.

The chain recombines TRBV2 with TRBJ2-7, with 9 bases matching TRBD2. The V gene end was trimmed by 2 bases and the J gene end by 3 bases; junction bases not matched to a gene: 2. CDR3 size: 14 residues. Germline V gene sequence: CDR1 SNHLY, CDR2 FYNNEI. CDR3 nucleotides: TGTGCCAGCAGTGAACTAGCGGGGATCTACGAGCAGTACTTC. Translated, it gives CASSELAGIYEQYF.

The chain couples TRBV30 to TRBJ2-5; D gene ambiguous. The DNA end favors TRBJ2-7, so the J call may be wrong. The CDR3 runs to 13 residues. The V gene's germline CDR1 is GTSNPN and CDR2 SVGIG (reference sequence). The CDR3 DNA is TGTGCCTGGAGGTCCCCCCCTGGATCCGAGCAGTACTTC. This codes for CAWRSPPGSEQYF.

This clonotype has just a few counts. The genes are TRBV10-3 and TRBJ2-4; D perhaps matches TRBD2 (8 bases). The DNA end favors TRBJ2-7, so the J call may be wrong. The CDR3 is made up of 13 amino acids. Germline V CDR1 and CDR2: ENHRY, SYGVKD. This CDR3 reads CASGGTETYEQYF. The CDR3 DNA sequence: TGTGCCAGCGGGGGGACAGAGACTTACGAGCAGTACTTC.

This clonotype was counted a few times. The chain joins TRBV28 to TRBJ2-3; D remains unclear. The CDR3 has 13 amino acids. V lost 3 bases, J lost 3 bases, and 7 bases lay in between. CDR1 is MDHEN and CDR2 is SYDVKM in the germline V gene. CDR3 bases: TGTGCCAGCAGTTTGATGCCAACAGATACGCAGTATTTT. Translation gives CASSLMPTDTQYF.

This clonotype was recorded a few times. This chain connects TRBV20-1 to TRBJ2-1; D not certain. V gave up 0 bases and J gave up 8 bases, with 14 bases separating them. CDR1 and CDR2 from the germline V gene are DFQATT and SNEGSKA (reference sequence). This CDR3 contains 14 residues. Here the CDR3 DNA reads TGCAGTGCTAGAGATCAGGCGGAGTTCTATGAGCAGTTCTTC. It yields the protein CSARDQAEFYEQFF.

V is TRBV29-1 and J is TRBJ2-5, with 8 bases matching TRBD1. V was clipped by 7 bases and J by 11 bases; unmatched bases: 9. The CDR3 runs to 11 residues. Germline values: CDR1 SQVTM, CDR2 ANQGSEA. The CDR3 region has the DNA TGCAGCGCGGACAGGGTGGGTGAGCAGTACTTC. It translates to CSADRVGEQYF.